The T cell receptor (beta chain) described here comes from a study of T cell responses to AZD1222 COVID-19 vaccine. General study points: The donor cohort was predominantly white British with a female majority, and clonal diversity may have been underestimated. There were vaccine-associated CD4 TCRs across spike, dominant at 160-218 and 743-854. Targets within unmutated variant regions were reportedly found for nearly half of spike-specific TCRs.

Second-dose schedules of about 4 or about 12 weeks were combined. The CDR3 has 13 residues. V was pared by 3 bases and J by 2 bases, with 8 bases between. CDR1 and CDR2 (germline): GTSNPN, SVGIG (reference sequence). Notes on this clone: Antigen unknown.

Sequencing used immunoSEQ multiplex PCR; TCRdb keeps in-frame clones, though not all of them. The repertoire holds 150,000 to 200,000 clones, with just over 90% as singletons. The TCR comes from an adult who received the AZD1222 COVID-19 vaccine. The V call is TRBV30, the J call TRBJ1-5, with no clear D. This specimen consisted of peripheral blood, obtained 28 days after the second AZD1222 dose. This CDR3 reads CAWRGQGNQPQHF. In DNA, the CDR3 is TGTGCCTGGAGAGGGCAGGGCAATCAGCCCCAGCATTTT.